These 8 T cell receptor beta chains were sequenced from one sample in a study of beta chain features in type 1 diabetes. Notes on the study in general: The study found moderately but significantly shorter TCRB CDR3s in all four CD4+ subsets of Type 1 diabetes patients.

No cognate antigen is known for these TCRs. Sequenced material consisted of expressed TCRB transcripts (all of the isolated RNA was reverse transcribed). TCRdb keeps only in-frame clones here, not all; method: immunoSEQ multiplex PCR. The profile shows some 700,000 clones, 10% to 15% of them singletons. The sequenced material came from naive CD4+ T cells from blood. The receptors were sampled from a man aged 18 to 29 with type 1 diabetes.

This clone came up a few times. This rearrangement joins TRBV4-1 to TRBJ1-3; D uncertain. The germline V and J ends were trimmed by 0 bases and 0 bases, with 9 bases remaining between them. This CDR3 contains 16 residues. Germline values: CDR1 MGHRA, CDR2 YSYEKL. Written as DNA, the CDR3 is TGCGCCAGCAGCCAAGAAGGGCCGCTCTCTGGAAACACCATATATTTT. Encoded protein: CASSQEGPLSGNTIYF.

The chain recombines TRBV27 with TRBJ1-2, with D possibly being TRBD1 (6 bases). Germline V gives CDR1 MNHEY, CDR2 SMNVEV (reference sequence). The CDR3 covers 16 residues. The V end was cut by 2 bases, the J end by 7 bases, with 20 bases between. Here the CDR3 DNA reads TGTGCCAGCAGTTTAAACAGGGCAGGGGTTGGTAGTGGCTACACCTTC. Translated: CASSLNRAGVGSGYTF.

This sequence joins TRBV25-1 and TRBJ2-7; D not certain. The CDR3 contains 14 residues. The germline V gene encodes CDR1 MGHDK and CDR2 SYGVNS. Trimming shortened V by 1 base and J by 0 bases, and 7 bases separated the two germline ends. CDR3 DNA sequence: TGTGCCAGCAGTGAATCCGACACCTCCTACGAGCAGTACTTC. Translating gives CASSESDTSYEQYF.

This clone has a single count. The chain uses TRBV19 and TRBJ1-5, with D hard to call. Germline CDR1 is LNHDA and CDR2 is SQIVND (reference sequence). Trimming pared 2 bases from V and 2 bases from J, leaving 7 bases between. This CDR3 contains 14 residues. The CDR3 DNA reads as TGTGCCAGTAGTATATCCGGGGGCAATCAGCCCCAGCATTTT. As protein: CASSISGGNQPQHF.

The chain recombines TRBV6-5 with TRBJ2-5; D is undetermined. V was pared by 5 bases and J by 2 bases, with 15 bases between. Germline lookup yields CDR1 MNHEY and CDR2 SVGAGI. This CDR3 spans 15 amino acids. The CDR3 nucleotides read TGTGCCAGCAGTCACACTGGTGGAAGGCAAGAGACCCAGTACTTC. Amino acids: CASSHTGGRQETQYF.

The chain combines TRBV13 with TRBJ2-3; tentatively, D is TRBD1 or TRBD2 (5 bases each). Trimming stripped 0 bases from V and 0 bases from J, with 7 bases between. CDR3 length equals 15 residues. CDR1 is PRHDT and CDR2 is FYEKMQ in the germline V gene (reference sequence). CDR3 protein: CASSLGGRSTDTQYF. The CDR3 region has the DNA TGTGCCAGCAGCTTAGGGGGACGTAGCACAGATACGCAGTATTTT.

This clone was counted a few times. The gene calls are TRBV2 and TRBJ2-1; D may match TRBD1 or TRBD2 (5 bases each). CDR1 is SNHLY and CDR2 is FYNNEI in the germline V gene. Trimming removed 4 bases at V and 9 bases at J, with 13 bases between. This CDR3 region has 13 residues. The CDR3 DNA is TGTGCCAGCAGTGGTGAGGGGTCTGGTGAGCAGTTCTTC. Residues: CASSGEGSGEQFF.

This clone was detected only a few times. The rearrangement links TRBV25-1 to TRBJ1-3; 8 positions match TRBD1. V dropped 3 bases and J dropped 3; count of bases not matched to a gene: 1. Germline assignment: CDR1 MGHDK and CDR2 SYGVNS. The CDR3 is 14 residues long. The CDR3 is CASSETGVGNTIYF. In DNA form, the CDR3 reads TGTGCCAGCAGTGAGACAGGGGTTGGAAACACCATATATTTT.